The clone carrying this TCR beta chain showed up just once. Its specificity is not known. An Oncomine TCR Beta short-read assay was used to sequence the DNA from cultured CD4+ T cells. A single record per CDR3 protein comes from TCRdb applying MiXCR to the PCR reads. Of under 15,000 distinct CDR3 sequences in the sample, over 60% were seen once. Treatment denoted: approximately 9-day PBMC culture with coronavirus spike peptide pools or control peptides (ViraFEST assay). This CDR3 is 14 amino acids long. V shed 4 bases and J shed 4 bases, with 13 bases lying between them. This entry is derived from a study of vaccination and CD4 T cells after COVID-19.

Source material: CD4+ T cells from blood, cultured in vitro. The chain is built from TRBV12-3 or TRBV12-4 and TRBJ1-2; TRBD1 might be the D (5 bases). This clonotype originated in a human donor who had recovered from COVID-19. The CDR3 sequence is CASSSPGTSYGYTF. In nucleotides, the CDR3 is TGTGCCAGCAGTTCCCCCGGGACCTCCTATGGCTACACCTTC.